The 32 T cell receptor beta chains below were found in one sample sequenced in a study of T cells in Graves' hyperthyroidism and ophthalmopathy. TCR beta CDR3 region amplification was performed from RNA transcripts. TCR CDR3 underwent first-round RT-PCR with the HTBI primer set. TCRdb analysed the multiplex PCR reads with MiXCR anew, one entry per CDR3 protein. The table shows 540,000 or so distinct CDR3 sequences, with 15% to 19% occurring only once. Input material: blood. These receptors were collected from a woman in her twenties or thirties with Graves' hyperthyroidism.

The rearrangement links TRBV24-1 to TRBJ2-5, with D uncertain. Germline values: CDR1 KGHDR, CDR2 SFDVKD. With 10 bases removed from V and 7 bases from J, the gap between germline ends came to 9 bases. The CDR3 has 10 residues. The DNA of the CDR3 is TGTGCCACGCCGCAGGTGACCCAGTACTTC. It codes for CATPQVTQYF.

This clonotype was seen many times. This chain links TRBV27 with TRBJ2-7; D remains ambiguous. Per the germline V gene, CDR1 is MNHEY and CDR2 is SMNVEV (reference sequence). The CDR3 has 14 amino acids. Trimming cost V 3 bases and J 0 bases, with 9 bases left between them. The CDR3 coding sequence is TGTGCCAGCAGTTTCCAGGTTGACTCCTACGAGCAGTACTTC. Translated: CASSFQVDSYEQYF.

This clonotype was detected many times. As DNA, the CDR3 is TGTGCCATCAGTGAGTCGGCAGGTGGAAACTATGGCTACACCTTC. This codes for CAISESAGGNYGYTF. This chain links TRBV10-3 with TRBJ1-2; D remains unclear. The CDR3 spans 15 residues. Germline values: CDR1 ENHRY, CDR2 SYGVKD. V gave up 0 bases and J gave up 2 bases, with 10 bases separating them.

This chain connects TRBV20-1 to TRBJ2-7; perhaps TRBD2 as D (6 bases). The CDR3 is 14 residues long. Trimming left V 6 bases short and J 2 bases short, with 17 bases between. CDR1 DFQATT and CDR2 SNEGSKA come from the germline V gene (reference sequence). CDR3 sequence: CSAGDPRGTYEQYF. The CDR3 DNA sequence: TGCAGTGCGGGGGACCCCCGGGGGACCTACGAGCAGTACTTC.

This clonotype was seen at least ten times. The chain has TRBV5-1 and TRBJ1-2; no clear D. V shed 0 bases and J shed 4 bases, with 19 bases lying between them. This CDR3 has 17 residues. CDR1 and CDR2 (germline): SGHRS, YFSETQ. CDR3 bases: TGCGCCAGCAGCTTGGGCCACGGAGGCCCCCTCTTCTATGGCTACACCTTC. It specifies CASSLGHGGPLFYGYTF.

J is TRBJ1-2 and V is TRBV28; D is unresolved. V shed 4 bases and J shed 6 bases, with 12 bases lying between them. In germline, CDR1 is MDHEN, CDR2 SYDVKM. The CDR3 is 13 residues long. Written as DNA, the CDR3 is TGTGCCAGCAGTTACTTCATAGGGAATGGCTACACCTTC. Its translation: CASSYFIGNGYTF.

This clonotype has just a few counts. The chain is built from TRBV6-5 and TRBJ2-7; a weak D match, TRBD2 (5 bases). In germline, CDR1 is MNHEY, CDR2 SVGAGI. V was trimmed by 0 bases and J by 5 bases, leaving 11 bases between them. This CDR3 is built from 14 residues. CDR3 bases: TGTGCCAGCAGTTACTCCCGGGGATCCCACGAGCAGTACTTC. Translation: CASSYSRGSHEQYF.

The chain uses TRBV29-1 and TRBJ2-2; 13 bases align to TRBD2. Germline values: CDR1 SQVTM, CDR2 ANQGSEA. J lost 4 bases, V lost 7 bases, and 3 bases had no gene match. This CDR3 region has 14 residues. Written as DNA, the CDR3 is TGCAGCGCCAGACTAGCGGGAGGCACCGGGGAGCTGTTTTTT. This sequence encodes CSARLAGGTGELFF.

The V gene is TRBV6-1, the J gene TRBJ2-1; 7 nucleotides line up with TRBD1. V lost 6 bases and J lost 7; bases outside the gene matches: 3. The CDR3 is 12 amino acids. Germline V gene lookup returns CDR1 MNHNS and CDR2 SASEGT. CDR3 sequence reads: CASRQGVNEQFF. The CDR3, as DNA: TGTGCCAGCAGGCAGGGGGTTAATGAGCAGTTCTTC.

V usage is TRBV10-1 and J usage is TRBJ2-7; TRBD2 matches 7 bases. V was pared by 0 bases and J by 3 bases, with 8 bases of the junction left unmatched. The germline V gene has CDR1 WNHNN and CDR2 SYGVQD (reference sequence). This CDR3 has 16 amino acids. The CDR3 protein is CASSESWAAGVYEQYF. CDR3 bases: TGCGCCAGCAGTGAGTCCTGGGCGGCGGGGGTCTACGAGCAGTACTTC.

This clonotype was detected a few times. The chain joins TRBV29-1 to TRBJ1-1; 11 bases map to TRBD1. The germline V gene encodes CDR1 SQVTM and CDR2 ANQGSEA. There are 16 residues in the CDR3. Trimming took 6 bases from V and 0 from J; bases not matched to a gene: 9. CDR3 loop: CSVRTGGHPLNTEAFF. In DNA, the CDR3 is TGCAGCGTCCGGACAGGGGGCCACCCATTGAACACTGAAGCTTTCTTT.

This clonotype was counted ten times or more. The rearrangement links TRBV12-3 or TRBV12-4 to TRBJ2-5; 7 nucleotides match TRBD1. V was clipped by 2 bases and J by 2 bases; unmatched bases: 2. There are 14 residues in the CDR3. CDR3 region: CASSLMGQQETQYF. The CDR3 DNA sequence: TGTGCCAGCAGTTTAATGGGACAGCAAGAGACCCAGTACTTC.

There are a few counts of this clonotype. The chain couples TRBV5-1 to TRBJ1-4, with TRBD1 matching over 8 bases. The CDR3 is 15 residues long. V trimming: 0 bases; J trimming: 4 bases; junction bases outside the gene matches: 2. From germline, CDR1 is SGHRS and CDR2 YFSETQ. This chain's CDR3 is CASSLGTGNNEKLFF. The CDR3 DNA follows: TGCGCCAGCAGCTTGGGGACAGGGAATAATGAAAAACTGTTTTTT.

This clonotype has a count of ten or more. The V gene is TRBV6-1, the J gene TRBJ2-7; 8 positions agree with TRBD2. J gave up 1 base and V 8 bases, and 10 bases lay outside the gene matches. CDR1 and CDR2 (germline): MNHNS, SASEGT. The CDR3 loop spans 15 amino acids. The CDR3 loop is CASGYPGTRSYEQYF. For the CDR3, the DNA is TGTGCCAGCGGTTACCCCGGGACTAGGTCCTACGAGCAGTACTTC.

This clonotype appeared many times. The chain carries TRBV15 and TRBJ2-1, with 11 nucleotides matching TRBD2. V gave up 1 base and J gave up 8 bases; unmatched junction bases: 10. CDR1 is LNHNV, CDR2 YYDKDF, per germline (reference sequence). The CDR3 extends over 17 amino acids. In DNA, the CDR3 is TGTGCCACCAGCAGAGTAGTGACTAGCGGGAATCCGGATGAGCAGTTCTTC. Its translation is CATSRVVTSGNPDEQFF.

This clonotype has ten or more counts. The V and J genes are TRBV28 and TRBJ1-5, with 10 positions matching TRBD1. The germline V gene has CDR1 MDHEN and CDR2 SYDVKM. The V gene end was trimmed by 6 bases and the J gene end by 4 bases; junction bases not matched to a gene: 9. CDR3 length: 16 residues. CDR3 residues: CASRLRTGGRNQPQHF. For the CDR3, the DNA is TGTGCCAGCAGGCTGAGGACAGGGGGTCGGAATCAGCCCCAGCATTTT.

Remarks on this clonotype: A much larger clone lies a single base off, so this may be a read error. As the CDR3 is not closed by the conserved phenylalanine or tryptophan, this likely results from a read error. The chain employs TRBV2 and TRBJ2-2; 9 nucleotides align to TRBD2. CDR1 is SNHLY, CDR2 FYNNEI, per germline. This CDR3 region has 15 residues. With 2 bases clipped from V and 4 bases from J, the junction kept 2 bases outside the gene matches. The CDR3 reads CASSELAGRTGELFL. For the CDR3, the DNA is TGTGCCAGCAGTGAACTAGCGGGACGCACCGGGGAGCTGTTTCTT.

This clonotype was picked up many times. This rearrangement joins TRBV20-1 to TRBJ2-1; no clear D gene. This CDR3 is 12 amino acids long. With 5 bases removed from V and 8 bases from J, the gap between germline ends came to 13 bases. Germline CDR1 is DFQATT and CDR2 is SNEGSKA (reference sequence). Here the CDR3 reads CSAPGQGDEQFF. The CDR3 DNA reads TGCAGTGCTCCGGGCCAAGGAGATGAGCAGTTCTTC.

This clonotype was seen more than once but under ten times. The chain is built from TRBV2 and TRBJ2-7; 12 nucleotides match TRBD1. V shed 6 bases, J shed 7 bases, and the junction held 10 bases outside the gene matches. The CDR3 has 15 residues. In germline, CDR1 is SNHLY, CDR2 FYNNEI. Here the CDR3 reads CASSAGTGGLEEQYF. CDR3 nucleotide sequence: TGTGCCAGCAGCGCCGGGACAGGGGGCTTAGAGGAGCAGTACTTC.

The V call is TRBV19, the J call TRBJ2-3; 9 nucleotides agree with TRBD2. Germline V gives CDR1 LNHDA, CDR2 SQIVND (reference sequence). The CDR3 contains 15 residues. V was clipped by 3 bases and J by 6 bases; unmatched bases: 7. In nucleotides, the CDR3 is TGTGCCAGTAGTATTGGAGCGGGAGGATCCGATACGCAGTATTTT. This translates into CASSIGAGGSDTQYF.

This clonotype was seen ten or more times. The V and J genes are TRBV27 and TRBJ1-2, with 7 bases identical to TRBD1. Germline lookup yields CDR1 MNHEY and CDR2 SMNVEV (reference sequence). The CDR3 extends over 15 amino acids. J gave up 2 bases and V 5 bases, and 8 bases lay outside the gene matches. The CDR3 protein is CASSPGTEANYGYTF. CDR3 DNA sequence: TGTGCCAGCAGTCCCGGGACAGAGGCAAACTATGGCTACACCTTC.

Comments on this clonotype: A much more abundant neighbour one base away suggests this may be a read error. DNA of the CDR3: TGTGCCAGCAGCCAAGATACGGGTCATAACTATGGCTACACCTTC. This codes for CASSQDTGHNYGYTF. The chain joins TRBV3-1 to TRBJ1-2; D not resolved. V was cut by 0 bases and J by 1 base, with 9 bases left in between. Germline V gene data show CDR1 as LGHDT and CDR2 as YNNKEL (reference sequence). This CDR3 has 15 residues.

In this sample, this clonotype is medium-sized. V usage is TRBV27 and J usage is TRBJ2-7; tentatively, D is TRBD2 (6 bases). Germline loops: CDR1 MNHEY, CDR2 SMNVEV (reference sequence). Trimming cost V 6 bases and J 5 bases, with 8 bases left between them. The CDR3 runs 11 residues. CDR3 bases: TGTGCCAGCAGCCGCGGGGACGAGCAGTACTTC. As protein: CASSRGDEQYF.

V and J are TRBV20-1 and TRBJ1-2; possibly TRBD1 for D (6 bases). V dropped 3 bases and J dropped 4 bases, with 9 bases sitting between them. CDR3 size: 12 residues. Germline V lookup: CDR1 DFQATT, CDR2 SNEGSKA (reference sequence). CDR3 in DNA: TGCAGTGCTAGCCCAGGGGTCTATGGCTACACCTTC. Translating it yields CSASPGVYGYTF.

This clonotype was detected ten times or more. V is TRBV12-3 or TRBV12-4 and J is TRBJ2-1, with TRBD2 matching 10 bases. The V gene end was trimmed by 3 bases and the J gene end by 14 bases; junction bases not matched to a gene: 7. CDR3 length: 13 residues. The DNA for the CDR3 is TGTGCCAGCAGTTTCGGGCTAGCGGGAGTTAAGTTCTTC. Protein sequence: CASSFGLAGVKFF.

This clonotype has a count of ten or more. The chain combines TRBV2 with TRBJ2-7; 7 bases align to TRBD2. After removal of 6 bases from V and 7 bases from J, the junction contained 3 bases not matched to a gene. Germline V gives CDR1 SNHLY, CDR2 FYNNEI. This CDR3 has 11 amino acids. DNA of the CDR3: TGTGCCAGCAGGGGGGGGTTGGAGCAGTACTTC. As protein: CASRGGLEQYF.

This chain uses TRBV7-6 with TRBJ2-1; 7 bases map to TRBD2. The V gene's germline CDR1 is SGHVS and CDR2 FNYEAQ. The CDR3 loop spans 15 amino acids. J lost 9 bases, V lost 6 bases, and 14 bases had no gene match. Here the CDR3 reads CASSPGGAASGEQFF. The CDR3 nucleotides are TGTGCCAGCAGTCCGGGCGGGGCGGCTAGCGGTGAGCAGTTCTTC.

Many counts were recorded for this clonotype. V usage is TRBV7-2 and J usage is TRBJ2-5; the D is unclear. V lost 0 bases, J lost 4 bases, and 9 bases lay in between. The CDR3 runs to 14 residues. The germline V gene encodes CDR1 SGHTA and CDR2 FQGNSA. CDR3 nucleotides: TGTGCCAGCAGCTTAGCAGGATTCGGAGAGACCCAGTACTTC. It is translated as CASSLAGFGETQYF.

This clonotype was counted many times. V and J are TRBV30 and TRBJ2-2; D possibly uses TRBD1 or TRBD2 (6 bases each). The CDR3 totals 14 residues. Germline assignment: CDR1 GTSNPN and CDR2 SVGIG (reference sequence). The V end lost 5 bases, the J end lost 4 bases, and 14 bases lay between the germline ends. CDR3 amino acids: CAWHGGAGTGELFF. DNA for the CDR3: TGTGCCTGGCACGGGGGCGCCGGCACCGGGGAGCTGTTTTTT. The whole variable domain, remainder taken from reference TRBV30 and TRBJ2-2, is SQTIHQWPATLVQPVGSPLSLECTVEGTSNPNLYWYRQAAGRGLQLLFYSVGIGQISSEVPQNLSASRPQDRQFILSSKKLLLSDSGFYLCAWHGGAGTGELFFGEGSRLTVL.

The genes are TRBV4-1 and TRBJ2-1; 10 bases line up with TRBD2. The length of the CDR3 is 17 residues. The germline gives CDR1 MGHRA, CDR2 YSYEKL. Germline trimming cut 4 bases from V and 10 bases from J; bases unmatched to any gene: 16. CDR3 sequence reads: CASSRGSRAGGVREQFF. CDR3 DNA: TGCGCCAGCAGCCGAGGGTCTCGAGCGGGAGGGGTGCGAGAGCAGTTCTTC.

This clonotype was seen ten or more times. The chain couples TRBV28 to TRBJ2-1, with TRBD2 matching over 13 bases. Germline CDR1 MDHEN, CDR2 SYDVKM. Unmatched junction bases numbered 3, after V lost 1 base and J lost 3 bases. The CDR3 consists of 17 residues. CDR3 nucleotide sequence: TGTGCCAGCAGTTTATATGGACTAGCGGGAGTCTACAATGAGCAGTTCTTC. Protein sequence: CASSLYGLAGVYNEQFF.

This clonotype was seen a few times. The junction shows a germline mismatch at one end, possibly a read error. V usage is TRBV9 and J usage is TRBJ2-7, with D perhaps TRBD2 (5 bases). Looked up from germline, CDR1 is SGDLS and CDR2 is YYNGEE. This CDR3 contains 11 residues. The CDR3 sequence is CGSGVIDEQYF. CDR3 nucleotide sequence: TGTGGCAGCGGAGTAATTGACGAGCAGTACTTC.